The 8 T cell receptor beta chains given below trace back to one sample, sequenced in a study of control samples from healthy donors and cancer patients. The data were produced by immunoSEQ multiplex PCR, yet TCRdb's version contains in-frame clones alone and is incomplete. The sample lists over 100,000 clones; about nine tenths were seen once. Sequencing was performed on blood. These receptors were taken from a human donor in good health. The donor label of this sample is uncertain.

This sequence joins TRBV7-6 and TRBJ2-1; 9 bases match TRBD1. The CDR3 is 16 residues long. Germline CDR1 reads SGHVS; CDR2 reads FNYEAQ. V shed 3 bases and J 4 bases; nucleotides not matched to a gene: 7. Here the CDR3 reads CASSLEAGTGYNEQFF. DNA for the CDR3: TGTGCCAGCAGCTTGGAGGCAGGGACAGGGTACAATGAGCAGTTCTTC.

The chain combines TRBV5-1 with TRBJ2-7; TRBD1 agrees at 7 bases. CDR1 SGHRS and CDR2 YFSETQ come from the germline V gene. The trim removed 2 bases at V and 0 bases at J, leaving 2 bases unmatched. The CDR3 has 14 amino acids. The CDR3 region is CASSFGDSSYEQYF. The CDR3 bases are TGCGCCAGCAGCTTCGGGGACAGCTCCTACGAGCAGTACTTC. Drawing the rest from reference TRBV5-1 and TRBJ2-7, the complete variable domain is KAGVTQTPRYLIKTRGQQVTLSCSPISGHRSVSWYQQTPGQGLQFLFEYFSETQRNKGNFPGRFSGRQFSNSRSEMNVSTLELGDSALYLCASSFGDSSYEQYFGPGTRLTVT.

CDR3 DNA: TGTGCCAGCAGCCGCACAGAATACAATGAGCAGTTCTTC. Protein product: CASSRTEYNEQFF. This chain joins TRBV11-1 and TRBJ2-1; D uncertain. The CDR3 is 13 amino acids. V lost 5 bases and J 4 bases, leaving 9 bases between the germline ends. The germline CDR1 and CDR2 sequences are SGHAT and FQDESV (reference sequence).

V and J are TRBV5-6 and TRBJ1-1; D is uncertain. CDR1 is SGHDT and CDR2 is YYEEEE in the germline V gene. This CDR3 contains 12 residues. With 2 bases removed from V and 1 base from J, the gap between germline ends came to 3 bases. In DNA, the CDR3 is TGTGCCAGCAGCTTCGGGAACACTGAAGCTTTCTTT. Its protein is CASSFGNTEAFF.

The CDR3 nucleotides are TGTGCCAGCAGCAAGATCTGGGCAGATACGCAGTATTTT. Its protein is CASSKIWADTQYF. The chain employs TRBV7-9 and TRBJ2-3; D is undetermined. This CDR3 has 13 residues. Trimming took off 5 bases at V and 4 bases at J, with 10 bases between the two ends. CDR1 is SEHNR, CDR2 FQNEAQ, per germline (reference sequence).

The genes are TRBV24-1 and TRBJ1-5; no clear D. The CDR3 spans 14 residues. Per the germline V gene, CDR1 is KGHDR and CDR2 is SFDVKD. The V end lost 0 bases, the J end lost 4 bases, and 6 bases lay between the germline ends. CDR3 bases: TGTGCCACCAGTGATTTGGACGGGAATCAGCCCCAGCATTTT. As protein: CATSDLDGNQPQHF.

The V gene is TRBV7-2, the J gene TRBJ2-7; D unresolved. With 3 bases removed from V and 0 bases from J, the gap between germline ends came to 9 bases. The CDR3 is 14 amino acids. In germline, CDR1 is SGHTA, CDR2 FQGNSA. The CDR3 loop reads CASSLIGSSYEQYF. Written as DNA, the CDR3 is TGTGCCAGCAGCTTGATAGGTAGCTCCTACGAGCAGTACTTC.

This chain uses TRBV18 with TRBJ2-1; a weak D match, TRBD1 (6 bases). Germline V CDR1 and CDR2: KGHSH, LQKENI. Trimming stripped 5 bases from V and 5 bases from J, with 10 bases between. The CDR3 spans 13 residues. In DNA, the CDR3 is TGTGCCAGCTCATTCGGACAGAACAATGAGCAGTTCTTC. It codes for CASSFGQNNEQFF.